This passage covers 18 T cell receptor beta chains from one sample sequenced in a study of cytomegalovirus exposure and HLA in healthy donors. The primer mix had 60 Vbeta and 13 Jbeta primers. The method was immunoSEQ multiplex PCR; TCRdb's version includes in-frame clones alone and lacks a portion of them. The clone table shows roughly 120,000 clones, with the ten largest holding approximately 2.6%. What was sequenced was PBMCs. These receptors came from a man aged 30 to 39 in good health and CMV-seronegative.

The chain recombines TRBV28 with TRBJ1-2; D ambiguous. This CDR3 region has 12 residues. V lost 6 bases to trimming and J lost 8 bases, with 13 bases between them. Germline CDR1 and CDR2: MDHEN and SYDVKM. The CDR3 DNA is TGTGCCAGCAGCCCCGGGTCTTTGGGCTACACCTTC. Translating gives CASSPGSLGYTF.

V and J are TRBV5-4 and TRBJ2-7; perhaps TRBD2 as D (6 bases). With 4 bases removed from V and 3 bases from J, the gap between germline ends came to 20 bases. The germline V gene has CDR1 SGHNT and CDR2 YYREEE (reference sequence). CDR3 length: 16 residues. CDR3 DNA sequence: TGTGCCAGCAGCCGTGGCTTTCAGGGAGGCGACTACGAGCAGTACTTC. Translating it yields CASSRGFQGGDYEQYF.

The genes are TRBV13 and TRBJ2-1; 11 bases line up with TRBD2. CDR3 length: 18 amino acids. Germline loops: CDR1 PRHDT, CDR2 FYEKMQ (reference sequence). V lost 4 bases, J lost 2 bases, and 10 bases stayed unmatched. The CDR3 spells CASSSLYSSGRTYNEQFF. CDR3 bases: TGTGCCAGCAGCTCCCTCTACTCTAGCGGGAGGACCTACAATGAGCAGTTCTTC.

This chain joins TRBV15 and TRBJ2-1, with D perhaps TRBD2 (5 bases). Deletions cut 0 bases from V and 4 bases from J, with 10 bases between. In germline, CDR1 is LNHNV, CDR2 YYDKDF (reference sequence). The CDR3 is 15 amino acids. The CDR3, as DNA: TGTGCCACCAGCAGAGATCTGTCGGGATACAATGAGCAGTTCTTC. It yields the protein CATSRDLSGYNEQFF.

The V gene is TRBV6-6, the J gene TRBJ2-5; D gene ambiguous. The CDR3 consists of 11 residues. V was trimmed by 4 bases and J by 4 bases, leaving 4 bases between them. Germline lookup yields CDR1 MNHNY and CDR2 SVGAGI (reference sequence). The CDR3, as DNA: TGTGCCAGCAGTTTCCGAGAGACCCAGTACTTC. It codes for CASSFRETQYF.

The rearrangement links TRBV29-1 to TRBJ2-1, with 7 bases aligning to TRBD2. Losses at the gene ends were 2 bases for V and 7 bases for J; bases not matched to a gene: 11. The CDR3 consists of 15 residues. In germline, CDR1 is SQVTM, CDR2 ANQGSEA. The CDR3 DNA is TGCAGCGTTGAACTGCGGGAGAGACAGATGAATGAGCAGTTCTTC. Translating gives CSVELRERQMNEQFF.

This chain connects TRBV2 to TRBJ2-7; D may be TRBD1 (6 bases). The CDR3 is made up of 14 amino acids. V was pared by 4 bases and J by 0 bases, with 10 bases between. The germline CDR1 and CDR2 sequences are SNHLY and FYNNEI. CDR3 sequence: CASSVWDTSYEQYF. Written as DNA, the CDR3 is TGTGCCAGCAGTGTTTGGGACACCTCCTACGAGCAGTACTTC. The complete variable domain, with remaining parts taken from reference TRBV2 and TRBJ2-7, reads EPEVTQTPSHQVTQMGQEVILRCVPISNHLYFYWYRQILGQKVEFLVSFYNNEISEKSEIFDDQFSVERPDGSNFTLKIRSTKLEDSAMYFCASSVWDTSYEQYFGPGTRLTVT.

V usage is TRBV6-5 and J usage is TRBJ2-7; 7 bases agree with TRBD1. This CDR3 comprises 15 residues. V gave up 2 bases and J gave up 2 bases; unmatched junction bases: 6. Germline loops: CDR1 MNHEY, CDR2 SVGAGI. The CDR3 is CASSYLQGKAYEQYF. CDR3 in DNA: TGTGCCAGCAGTTACCTACAGGGGAAAGCCTACGAGCAGTACTTC.

The rearrangement uses TRBV7-9 and TRBJ2-5; TRBD2 is a possible D gene (5 bases). The CDR3 length is 13 residues. CDR1 SEHNR and CDR2 FQNEAQ come from the germline V gene (reference sequence). V was trimmed by 8 bases and J by 4 bases, leaving 14 bases between them. The CDR3 is CASRTRAGETQYF. The CDR3 nucleotides are TGTGCCAGCCGAACGCGGGCGGGAGAGACCCAGTACTTC. Supplemented by reference TRBV7-9 and TRBJ2-5, the full variable domain reads DTGVSQNPRHKITKRGQNVTFRCDPISEHNRLYWYRQTLGQGPEFLTYFQNEAQLEKSRLLSDRFSAERPKGSFSTLEIQRTEQGDSAMYLCASRTRAGETQYFGPGTRLLVL.

V and J are TRBV28 and TRBJ2-7; D may be TRBD1 (5 bases). CDR1 and CDR2 (germline): MDHEN, SYDVKM. With 3 bases removed from V and 0 bases from J, the gap between germline ends came to 18 bases. The CDR3 runs to 17 residues. Here the CDR3 reads CASSFKPDMPNSYEQYF. In DNA form, the CDR3 reads TGTGCCAGCAGTTTTAAGCCGGACATGCCCAACTCCTACGAGCAGTACTTC. The full variable domain, its missing parts supplied by reference TRBV28 and TRBJ2-7, is DVKVTQSSRYLVKRTGEKVFLECVQDMDHENMFWYRQDPGLGLRLIYFSYDVKMKEKGDIPEGYSVSREKKERFSLILESASTNQTSMYLCASSFKPDMPNSYEQYFGPGTRLTVT.

This chain connects TRBV7-2 to TRBJ1-5; D is unclear. Looked up from germline, CDR1 is SGHTA and CDR2 is FQGNSA. The CDR3 is 16 residues long. Trimming left V 2 bases short and J 4 bases short, with 15 bases between. The CDR3, as DNA: TGTGCCAGCAGCTTATTTTTATCCCTGAGTAATCAGCCCCAGCATTTT. It is translated as CASSLFLSLSNQPQHF. The whole variable domain, remainder taken from reference TRBV7-2 and TRBJ1-5, is GAGVSQSPSNKVTEKGKDVELRCDPISGHTALYWYRQSLGQGLEFLIYFQGNSAPDKSGLPSDRFSAERTGGSVSTLTIQRTQQEDSAVYLCASSLFLSLSNQPQHFGDGTRLSIL.

The chain links TRBV27 to TRBJ1-6; 10 nucleotides line up with TRBD1. Germline CDR1 MNHEY, CDR2 SMNVEV (reference sequence). The length of the CDR3 is 17 residues. The V segment lost 5 bases and the J segment 0 bases; nucleotides outside the gene matches: 4. DNA of the CDR3: TGTGCCAGCAGTCCGGGACAGGGGAGCTCCTATAATTCACCCCTCCACTTT. It specifies CASSPGQGSSYNSPLHF.

The genes are TRBV9 and TRBJ1-4; D gene unclear. Germline CDR1 is SGDLS and CDR2 is YYNGEE. Trimming removed 5 bases from V and 7 bases from J, with 15 bases in between. This CDR3 is 14 amino acids long. The CDR3, as DNA: TGTGCCAGCAGTGCTGTCGGGGTGGGTGAAAAACTGTTTTTT. This gives the protein CASSAVGVGEKLFF.

The chain couples TRBV10-2 to TRBJ2-7; D possibly corresponds to TRBD1 (5 bases). Per the germline V gene, CDR1 is WSHSY and CDR2 is SAAADI. CDR3 length equals 14 residues. CDR3 nucleotide sequence: TGCGCGTCACTTCATGGGGCTACCTCCTACGAGCAGTACTTC. It codes for CASLHGATSYEQYF.

This rearrangement joins TRBV27 to TRBJ2-2; D is uncertain. V was cut by 8 bases and J by 7 bases, with 8 bases left in between. Germline CDR1 and CDR2: MNHEY and SMNVEV (reference sequence). This CDR3 spans 11 amino acids. The CDR3 nucleotides are TGTGCCAGCCTAGGCAGCGGGGAGCTGTTTTTT. Its protein is CASLGSGELFF.

The chain links TRBV28 to TRBJ2-5; D is unclear. V gave up 6 bases and J gave up 3 bases, with 11 bases separating them. In germline, CDR1 is MDHEN, CDR2 SYDVKM. There are 13 residues in the CDR3. For the CDR3, the DNA is TGTGCCAGCAGCTCACGACTGGAAGAGACCCAGTACTTC. It encodes CASSSRLEETQYF.

The chain carries TRBV6-5 and TRBJ2-1; D possibly corresponds to TRBD2 (6 bases). The CDR3 extends over 15 amino acids. V was shortened by 6 bases and J by 4 bases, with 16 bases between the two germline ends. Looked up from germline, CDR1 is MNHEY and CDR2 is SVGAGI. CDR3 amino acids: CASRDTGTSYNEQFF. DNA of the CDR3: TGTGCCAGCAGGGATACCGGGACTTCTTACAATGAGCAGTTCTTC.

The chain carries TRBV1 and TRBJ2-5; the table names TRBD2, a call not compared with the DNA. TRBV1 is shown as a pseudogene. This CDR3 contains 15 residues. CDR3 amino acids: CTSSRAGGPWWTQYF. The CDR3 DNA reads TGCACCAGCAGCAGGGCGGGAGGGCCTTGGTGGACCCAGTACTTC.